Listed here are 17 T cell receptor beta chains from one sample, sequenced in a study of vaccination and CD4 T cells after COVID-19. Their cognate antigens are unknown. Cultured CD4+ T-cell DNA underwent Oncomine TCR Beta short-read sequencing. TCRdb re-derived calls from the PCR reads in MiXCR, one entry per CDR3 protein. Found here are 5,500 to 6,500 distinct CDR3 sequences, approximately 50% of them singletons; the top ten hold 50% to 65%. Documented treatment: roughly ten-day PBMC culture with coronavirus spike peptide pools or control peptides (ViraFEST assay). CD4+ T cells that came from the unexposed donor were collected before the COVID-19 pandemic (2011-2018). Sequenced material: CD4+ T cells from blood, cultured in vitro. The receptors originated from a human donor in good health.

This clonotype was picked up a small number of times. The rearrangement joins TRBV30 to TRBJ2-7; the D call may be TRBD1 or TRBD2 (5 bases each). CDR1 and CDR2 from the germline V gene are GTSNPN and SVGIG (reference sequence). This CDR3 comprises 15 residues. With 4 bases removed from V and 3 bases from J, the gap between germline ends came to 19 bases. The CDR3 sequence is CAWKKGAGSFYEQYF. CDR3 nucleotides: TGTGCCTGGAAGAAAGGGGCAGGGAGTTTCTACGAGCAGTACTTC.

V usage is TRBV2 and J usage is TRBJ2-5; D unclear. Germline V lookup: CDR1 SNHLY, CDR2 FYNNEI. V gave up 8 bases and J gave up 5 bases, with 9 bases separating them. The CDR3 is 11 residues long. CDR3: CASSSGETQYF. The CDR3 nucleotides are TGTGCCAGCTCCTCTGGGGAGACCCAGTACTTC.

This clonotype was picked up a small number of times. The chain couples TRBV7-2 to TRBJ2-7, with 8 bases that match TRBD1. The CDR3 runs to 15 residues. Germline CDR1 is SGHTA and CDR2 is FQGNSA. The ends lost 4 bases at V and 6 bases at J; junction bases unmatched: 11. CDR3 sequence reads: CASSSRQGNKGEQYF. As DNA, the CDR3 is TGTGCCAGCAGCTCTCGACAGGGGAATAAGGGCGAGCAGTACTTC.

This clonotype has only a few counts. The chain combines TRBV6-1 with TRBJ1-5, with 9 bases lining up with TRBD1. Looked up from germline, CDR1 is MNHNS and CDR2 is SASEGT. The CDR3 covers 13 residues. V lost 6 bases, J lost 8 bases, and 5 bases stayed unmatched. The CDR3 sequence: CASSRDRVEPQHF. The CDR3 nucleotides read TGTGCCAGCAGCCGGGACAGGGTGGAGCCCCAGCATTTT.

The DNA of the CDR3 is TGCAGTGCTCCCCCCGGGACACCCTCCTACGAGCAGTACTTC. It encodes CSAPPGTPSYEQYF. This chain joins TRBV20-1 and TRBJ2-7, with D perhaps TRBD1 (6 bases). The CDR3 runs 14 residues. Deletions cut 5 bases from V and 0 bases from J, with 14 bases between. Germline-derived CDR1 and CDR2 are DFQATT and SNEGSKA (reference sequence).

The J gene is TRBJ1-2, the V gene TRBV7-9, with 8 bases that match TRBD1. The germline V gene encodes CDR1 SEHNR and CDR2 FQNEAQ (reference sequence). This CDR3 has 16 amino acids. V lost 4 bases, J lost 6 bases, and 13 bases stayed unmatched. The CDR3 is CASSWDRSRLWDGYTF. CDR3 DNA sequence: TGTGCCAGCAGCTGGGACAGGAGTCGCCTGTGGGATGGCTACACCTTC.

V is TRBV12-3 or TRBV12-4 and J is TRBJ1-2; D gene unclear. V lost 2 bases and J 4 bases, leaving 11 bases between the germline ends. This CDR3 region has 14 residues. As DNA, the CDR3 is TGTGCCAGCAGTTTAAGTGTAGCAGGCTATGGCTACACCTTC. This translates into CASSLSVAGYGYTF.

The rearrangement uses TRBV4-3 and TRBJ2-7; D is perhaps TRBD1 (5 bases). V lost 1 base and J lost 4, with 11 bases in between. Germline CDR1 reads LGHNA; CDR2 reads YSLEER. There are 14 residues in the CDR3. CDR3 residues: CASSQGRKGYEQYF. Here the CDR3 DNA reads TGCGCCAGCAGCCAAGGGCGAAAGGGGTACGAGCAGTACTTC.

There are a few counts of this clonotype. The J gene is TRBJ2-3, the V gene TRBV20-1; D not resolved. V was trimmed by 3 bases and J by 5 bases, leaving 6 bases between them. CDR3 size: 11 residues. CDR1 and CDR2 from the germline V gene are DFQATT and SNEGSKA (reference sequence). This CDR3 is CSARERDTQYF. The CDR3 nucleotides are TGCAGTGCTAGGGAGCGAGATACGCAGTATTTT.

The gene calls are TRBV24-1 and TRBJ2-1; TRBD1 agrees at 7 bases. Germline V gene data show CDR1 as KGHDR and CDR2 as SFDVKD. The trim removed 5 bases at V and 4 bases at J, leaving 7 bases unmatched. The CDR3 covers 15 residues. The CDR3 bases are TGTGCCACCAGTGGGACCCGGGACAGATACAATGAGCAGTTCTTC. Encoded protein: CATSGTRDRYNEQFF.

V usage is TRBV6-5 and J usage is TRBJ2-7; D call uncertain. With 2 bases removed from V and 7 bases from J, the gap between germline ends came to 12 bases. The germline V gene encodes CDR1 MNHEY and CDR2 SVGAGI. The CDR3 is 13 amino acids. DNA for the CDR3: TGTGCCAGCAGTTACATTAAGGGTATTGAGCAGTACTTC. Protein product: CASSYIKGIEQYF.

This clonotype was observed once. The V and J genes are TRBV7-6 and TRBJ2-6; 9 bases line up with TRBD1. Germline trimming cut 3 bases from V and 2 bases from J; bases unmatched to any gene: 5. This CDR3 contains 17 residues. Germline V gives CDR1 SGHVS, CDR2 FNYEAQ. The CDR3, as DNA: TGTGCCAGCAGCTTGTCCGGGACAGGGCCTGGGGCCAACGTCCTGACTTTC. Protein: CASSLSGTGPGANVLTF.

The V gene is TRBV6-2 or TRBV6-3, the J gene TRBJ1-2; D is undetermined. V gave up 2 bases and J gave up 4 bases, with 8 bases separating them. CDR3 length: 13 residues. The germline V gene encodes CDR1 MNHEY and CDR2 SVGEGT. CDR3 region: CASSYPRSYGYTF. The CDR3 DNA reads as TGTGCCAGCAGTTACCCCAGGAGCTATGGCTACACCTTC.

DNA of the CDR3: TGTGCCAGCAGCTTGGCTAGCGGGACAGGTGCAGATACGCAGTATTTT. It encodes CASSLASGTGADTQYF. This chain joins TRBV7-2 and TRBJ2-3, with a tentative D call TRBD2 (9 bases). Germline V gene lookup returns CDR1 SGHTA and CDR2 FQGNSA. V lost 3 bases and J lost 4, with 17 bases in between. This CDR3 contains 16 residues.

The chain is built from TRBV6-1 and TRBJ1-5, with D maybe TRBD1 (5 bases). Germline CDR1 is MNHNS and CDR2 is SASEGT. The CDR3 totals 14 residues. V lost 7 bases and J lost 6, with 16 bases in between. CDR3 amino acids: CASTTGAGVQPQHF. The CDR3 bases are TGTGCCAGCACCACTGGGGCTGGAGTTCAGCCCCAGCATTTT.

The chain joins TRBV11-2 to TRBJ2-3, with TRBD2 identical over 10 bases. The CDR3 spans 18 residues. V was pared by 4 bases and J by 7 bases, with 17 bases of the junction left unmatched. CDR1 is SGHAT and CDR2 is FQNNGV in the germline V gene. CDR3: CASSSLTRAGGLWYTQYF. The DNA for the CDR3 is TGTGCCAGCAGCTCGTTAACCCGAGCGGGAGGGCTTTGGTATACGCAGTATTTT.

Comment on this clonotype: One end of the junction fails to match germline, which may point to a read error. The chain links TRBV6-1 to TRBJ1-6; D may be TRBD1 (5 bases). Germline V gene lookup returns CDR1 MNHNS and CDR2 SASEGT. The CDR3 spans 17 residues. CDR3 sequence reads: CASSPRQPSSHNSPLHF. The CDR3 region has the DNA TGTGCCAGCAGTCCGCGACAGCCATCCTCCCATAATTCACCCCTCCACTTT.